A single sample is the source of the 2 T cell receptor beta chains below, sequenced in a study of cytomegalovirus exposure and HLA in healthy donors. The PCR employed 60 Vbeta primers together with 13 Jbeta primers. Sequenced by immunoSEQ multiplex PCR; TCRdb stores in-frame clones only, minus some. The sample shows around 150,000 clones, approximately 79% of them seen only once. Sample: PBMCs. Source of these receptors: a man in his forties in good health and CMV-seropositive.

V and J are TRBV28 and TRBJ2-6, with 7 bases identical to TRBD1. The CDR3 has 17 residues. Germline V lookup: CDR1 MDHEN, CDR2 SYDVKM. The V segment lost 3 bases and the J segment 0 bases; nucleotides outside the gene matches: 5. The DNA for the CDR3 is TGTGCCAGCAGTTTGCAGGGGGTCAGCTCTGGGGCCAACGTCCTGACTTTC. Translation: CASSLQGVSSGANVLTF.

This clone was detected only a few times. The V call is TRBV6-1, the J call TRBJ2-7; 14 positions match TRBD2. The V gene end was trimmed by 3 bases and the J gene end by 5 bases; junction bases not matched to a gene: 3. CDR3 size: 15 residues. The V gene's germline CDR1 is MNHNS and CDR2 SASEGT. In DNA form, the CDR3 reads TGTGCCAGCAGTGAGGGACTAGCGGGAGACCACGAGCAGTACTTC. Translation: CASSEGLAGDHEQYF.